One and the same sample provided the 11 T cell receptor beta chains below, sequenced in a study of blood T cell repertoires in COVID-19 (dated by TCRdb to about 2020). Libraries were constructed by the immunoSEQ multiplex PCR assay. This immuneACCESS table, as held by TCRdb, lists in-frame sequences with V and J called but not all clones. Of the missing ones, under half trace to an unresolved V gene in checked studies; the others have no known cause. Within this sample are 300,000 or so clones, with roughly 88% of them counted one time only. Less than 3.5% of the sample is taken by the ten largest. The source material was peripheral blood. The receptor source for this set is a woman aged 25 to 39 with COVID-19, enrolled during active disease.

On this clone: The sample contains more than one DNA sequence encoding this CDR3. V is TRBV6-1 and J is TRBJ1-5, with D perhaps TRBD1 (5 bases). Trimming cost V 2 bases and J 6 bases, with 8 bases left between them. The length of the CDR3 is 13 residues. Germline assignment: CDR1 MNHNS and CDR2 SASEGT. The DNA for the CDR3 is TGTGCCAGCAGTGAAAGTCAGGGTCAGCCCCAGCATTTT. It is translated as CASSESQGQPQHF.

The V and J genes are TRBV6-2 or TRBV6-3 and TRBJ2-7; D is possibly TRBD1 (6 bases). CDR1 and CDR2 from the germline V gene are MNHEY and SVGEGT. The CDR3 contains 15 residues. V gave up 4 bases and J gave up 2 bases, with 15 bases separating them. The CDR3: CASSFRQEIPYEQYF. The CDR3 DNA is TGTGCCAGCAGTTTCCGACAGGAGATACCCTACGAGCAGTACTTC.

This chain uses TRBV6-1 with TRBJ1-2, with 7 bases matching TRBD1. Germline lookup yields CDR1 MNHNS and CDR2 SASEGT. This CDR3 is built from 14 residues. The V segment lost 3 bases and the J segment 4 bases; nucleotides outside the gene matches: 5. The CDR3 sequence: CASSESGTVYGYTF. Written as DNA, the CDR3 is TGTGCCAGCAGTGAGTCCGGGACAGTCTATGGCTACACCTTC.

DNA of the CDR3: TGTGCCAGCAGCGCACCGGGACAGGGAGTCGGTGAGCAGTACTTC. Translated: CASSAPGQGVGEQYF. This sequence joins TRBV25-1 and TRBJ2-7; 9 bases are a match to TRBD1. This CDR3 has 15 residues. Looked up from germline, CDR1 is MGHDK and CDR2 is SYGVNS. V shed 6 bases and J 7 bases; nucleotides not matched to a gene: 13.

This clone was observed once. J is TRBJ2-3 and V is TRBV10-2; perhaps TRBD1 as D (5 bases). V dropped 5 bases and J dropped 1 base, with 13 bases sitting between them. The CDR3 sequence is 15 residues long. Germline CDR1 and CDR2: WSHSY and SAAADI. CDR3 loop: CASSMLDTRTDTQYF. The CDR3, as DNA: TGCGCCAGCAGTATGTTGGACACCCGCACAGATACGCAGTATTTT.

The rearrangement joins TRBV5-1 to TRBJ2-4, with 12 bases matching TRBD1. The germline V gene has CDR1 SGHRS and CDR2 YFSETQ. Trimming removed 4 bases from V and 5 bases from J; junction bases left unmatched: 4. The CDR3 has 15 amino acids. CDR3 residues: CASSAGTGGENIQYF. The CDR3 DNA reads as TGCGCCAGCAGCGCCGGGACAGGGGGCGAAAACATTCAGTACTTC. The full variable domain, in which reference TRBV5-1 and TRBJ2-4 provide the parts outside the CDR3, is KAGVTQTPRYLIKTRGQQVTLSCSPISGHRSVSWYQQTPGQGLQFLFEYFSETQRNKGNFPGRFSGRQFSNSRSEMNVSTLELGDSALYLCASSAGTGGENIQYFGAGTRLSVL.

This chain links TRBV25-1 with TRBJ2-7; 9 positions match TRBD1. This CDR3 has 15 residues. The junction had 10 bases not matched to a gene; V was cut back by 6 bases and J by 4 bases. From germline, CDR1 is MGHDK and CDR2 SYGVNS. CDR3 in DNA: TGTGCCAGCAGGGGTACGGGACAGGGTCGGTACGAGCAGTACTTC. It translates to CASRGTGQGRYEQYF.

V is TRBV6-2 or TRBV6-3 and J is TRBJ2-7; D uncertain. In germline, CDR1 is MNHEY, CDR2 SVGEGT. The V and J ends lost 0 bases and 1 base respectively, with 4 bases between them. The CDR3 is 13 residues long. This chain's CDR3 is CASSYSTSYEQYF. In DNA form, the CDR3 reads TGTGCCAGCAGTTACTCGACTTCCTACGAGCAGTACTTC.

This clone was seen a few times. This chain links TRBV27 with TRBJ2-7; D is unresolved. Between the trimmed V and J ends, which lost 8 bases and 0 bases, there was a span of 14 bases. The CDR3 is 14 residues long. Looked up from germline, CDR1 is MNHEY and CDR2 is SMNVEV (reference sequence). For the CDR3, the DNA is TGTGCCAGCTCCCTCTTATCGGGCTCCTACGAGCAGTACTTC. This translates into CASSLLSGSYEQYF.

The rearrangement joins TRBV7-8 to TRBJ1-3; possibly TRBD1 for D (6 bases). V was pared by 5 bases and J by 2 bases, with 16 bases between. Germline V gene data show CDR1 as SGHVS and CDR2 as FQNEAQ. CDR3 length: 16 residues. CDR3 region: CASSPTTGFTGNTIYF. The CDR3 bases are TGTGCCAGCAGCCCAACTACAGGGTTTACTGGAAACACCATATATTTT.

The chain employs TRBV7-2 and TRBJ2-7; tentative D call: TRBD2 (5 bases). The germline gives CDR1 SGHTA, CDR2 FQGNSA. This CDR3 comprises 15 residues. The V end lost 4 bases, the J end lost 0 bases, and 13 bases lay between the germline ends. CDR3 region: CASSSTLESSYEQYF. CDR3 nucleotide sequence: TGTGCCAGCAGCTCGACACTAGAGAGCTCCTACGAGCAGTACTTC.